This T cell receptor (beta chain) was identified during a study of T cells in Graves' hyperthyroidism and ophthalmopathy. Findings and limits, study-wide: Ophthalmopathy was identified by the model a median about 6.8 months ahead of onset. Separation of ophthalmopathy from stable hyperthyroidism was achieved by a 13 V-J model. Blood held most thyroid clonotypes expanded above 0.001 frequency.

CDR1 and CDR2 (germline): MDHEN, SYDVKM. The V segment lost 10 bases and the J segment 4 bases; nucleotides outside the gene matches: 7. The CDR3 is made up of 13 amino acids. Amplified TCR beta CDR3 regions came from RNA transcripts. The primer set for the first-round RT-PCR of the TCR CDR3 was HTBI. TCRdb re-called the multiplex PCR reads with MiXCR, one entry per CDR3 protein. The profile covers a few hundred thousand distinct CDR3 sequences, with 40% to 50% appearing a single time and about 45% taken by the ten largest. Clinical symptoms, serum thyroxine, TRAb, thyroid ultrasound and orbital computed tomography established diagnosis. With regard to this clonotype: Its antigen remains unidentified.

This TCR was recovered from an adult woman with Graves' disease, either hyperthyroidism or ophthalmopathy (not recorded which). Sequencing input: peripheral blood or thyroid tissue (not recorded which). V is TRBV28 and J is TRBJ1-5; 7 nucleotides match TRBD1. CDR3 sequence: CATSPQGNQPQHF. DNA for the CDR3: TGTGCCACCAGCCCACAGGGGAATCAGCCCCAGCATTTT. The entire variable domain, with the rest obtained from reference TRBV28 and TRBJ1-5, is as follows: DVKVTQSSRYLVKRTGEKVFLECVQDMDHENMFWYRQDPGLGLRLIYFSYDVKMKEKGDIPEGYSVSREKKERFSLILESASTNQTSMYLCATSPQGNQPQHFGDGTRLSIL.